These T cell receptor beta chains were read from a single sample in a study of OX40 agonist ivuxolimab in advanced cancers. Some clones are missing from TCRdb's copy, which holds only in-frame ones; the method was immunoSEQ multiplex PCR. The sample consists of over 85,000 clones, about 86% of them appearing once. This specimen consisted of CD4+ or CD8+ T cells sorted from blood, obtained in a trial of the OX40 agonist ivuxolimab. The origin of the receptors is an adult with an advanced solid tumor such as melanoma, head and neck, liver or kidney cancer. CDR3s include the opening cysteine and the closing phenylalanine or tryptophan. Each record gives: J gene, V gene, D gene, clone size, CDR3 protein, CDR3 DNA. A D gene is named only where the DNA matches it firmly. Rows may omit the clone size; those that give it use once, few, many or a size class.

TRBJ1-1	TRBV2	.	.	CASSEPGEVLSTEAFF	TGTGCCAGCAGCGAACCCGGTGAGGTCTTAAGCACTGAAGCTTTCTTT
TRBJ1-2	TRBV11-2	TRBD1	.	CASSPVGQGSFYGYTF	TGTGCCAGCAGCCCTGTTGGACAGGGGTCTTTCTATGGCTACACCTTC
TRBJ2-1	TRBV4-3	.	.	CASSQGGGGGYNEQFF	TGCGCCAGCAGCCAAGGAGGGGGGGGAGGGTACAATGAGCAGTTCTTC
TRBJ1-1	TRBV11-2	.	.	CASSLGPGVTEAFF	TGTGCCAGCAGCTTAGGACCAGGGGTGACTGAAGCTTTCTTT
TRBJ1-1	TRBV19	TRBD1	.	CASHKGRGRGLTEAFF	TGTGCCAGCCACAAAGGCAGGGGGCGGGGGCTTACTGAAGCTTTCTTT
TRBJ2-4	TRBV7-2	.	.	CASSPMTGKRVAKNIQYF	TGTGCCAGCAGCCCTATGACTGGAAAACGAGTAGCCAAAAACATTCAGTACTTC
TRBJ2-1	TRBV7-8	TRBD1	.	CASSLRSDRPSYNEQFF	TGTGCCAGCAGCCTCCGCTCGGACAGGCCGAGCTACAATGAGCAGTTCTTC
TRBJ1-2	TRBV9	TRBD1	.	CASSVTTGGRNGYTF	TGTGCCAGCAGCGTAACCACAGGGGGCCGGAATGGCTACACCTTC
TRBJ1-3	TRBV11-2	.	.	CASSLPGVRSGNTIYF	TGTGCCAGCAGCTTGCCTGGAGTCCGCTCTGGAAACACCATATATTTT
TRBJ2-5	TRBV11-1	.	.	CASSQIGREETQYF	TGTGCCAGCAGCCAAATAGGGCGAGAGGAGACCCAGTACTTC
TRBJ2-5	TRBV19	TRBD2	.	CASSRTSLIGTQYF	TGTGCCAGTAGTAGGACTAGCCTCATCGGGACCCAGTACTTC
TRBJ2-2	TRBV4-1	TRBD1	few	CASSRGQGATGELFF	TGCGCCAGCAGCCGCGGACAGGGGGCAACCGGGGAGCTGTTTTTT
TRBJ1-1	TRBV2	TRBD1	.	CASRKQGATEAFF	TGTGCCAGCAGAAAACAGGGGGCCACTGAAGCTTTCTTT
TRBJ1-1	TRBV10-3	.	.	CATHPTVGKAFF	TGTGCCACCCATCCGACAGTCGGGAAAGCTTTCTTT
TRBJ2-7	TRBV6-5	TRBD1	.	CASSYSDRGVYEQYF	TGTGCCAGCAGTTACTCGGACAGGGGGGTCTACGAGCAGTACTTC
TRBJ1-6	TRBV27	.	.	CASSPLTGIGNSPLHF	TGTGCCAGCAGCCCCCTCACAGGGATCGGGAATTCACCCCTCCACTTT
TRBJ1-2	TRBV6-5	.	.	CASSSLDRIHYGYTF	TGTGCCAGCAGTTCCCTGGACAGAATACACTATGGCTACACCTTC
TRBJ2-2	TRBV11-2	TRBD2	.	CASLAGEPGELFF	TGTGCCAGCTTAGCGGGAGAGCCCGGGGAGCTGTTTTTT
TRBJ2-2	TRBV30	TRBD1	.	CAWSVWVVQGRPGELFF	TGTGCCTGGAGTGTATGGGTGGTACAGGGGCGCCCCGGGGAGCTGTTTTTT
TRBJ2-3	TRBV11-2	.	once	CASSLGTDTQYF	TGTGCCAGCAGCTTAGGGACAGATACGCAGTATTTT
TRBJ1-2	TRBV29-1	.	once	CSFTRGENGYTF	TGCAGCTTTACCCGAGGGGAGAATGGCTACACCTTC
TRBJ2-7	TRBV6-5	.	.	CASTSPMVSYEQYF	TGTGCCAGCACCTCACCAATGGTCTCCTACGAGCAGTACTTC
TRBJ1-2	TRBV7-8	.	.	CASSRDTSPTYGYTF	TGTGCCAGCAGCCGAGACACCTCTCCGACTTATGGCTACACCTTC
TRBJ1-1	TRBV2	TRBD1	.	CASSLTGGETEAFF	TGTGCCAGCAGCCTGACAGGGGGAGAGACTGAAGCTTTCTTT
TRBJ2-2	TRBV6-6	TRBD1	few	CASSSDRPGTGELFF	TGTGCCAGCAGTTCGGACAGGCCGGGCACCGGGGAGCTGTTTTTT
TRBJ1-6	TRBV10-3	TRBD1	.	CAISGQGGDSPLHF	TGTGCCATCAGTGGACAGGGAGGAGATTCACCCCTCCACTTT
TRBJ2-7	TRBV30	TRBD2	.	CAWGLAGRRGEQYF	TGTGCCTGGGGACTAGCGGGGAGGCGGGGGGAGCAGTACTTC
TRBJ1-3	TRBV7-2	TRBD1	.	CASSRGTVGLYF	TGTGCCAGCAGCCGAGGGACAGTTGGGTTATATTTT
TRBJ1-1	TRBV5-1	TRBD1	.	CASSSQGAGTNTEAFF	TGCGCCAGCAGCTCACAGGGGGCAGGAACGAACACTGAAGCTTTCTTT
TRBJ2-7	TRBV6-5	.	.	CASSYSRGYEQYF	TGTGCCAGCAGTTACTCGAGGGGCTACGAGCAGTACTTC
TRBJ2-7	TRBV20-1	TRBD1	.	CSAPQGNEQYF	TGCAGTGCCCCACAGGGGAACGAGCAGTACTTC
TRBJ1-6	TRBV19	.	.	CASSIRPDGSPLHF	TGTGCCAGTAGTATCCGGCCTGATGGATCACCCCTCCACTTT
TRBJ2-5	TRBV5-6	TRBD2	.	CASSLGSGVETQYF	TGTGCCAGCAGCTTGGGAAGCGGGGTGGAGACCCAGTACTTC
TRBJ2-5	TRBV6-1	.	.	CATLRAQYF	TGTGCCACCCTAAGGGCCCAGTACTTC
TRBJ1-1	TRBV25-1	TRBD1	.	CASSELEGTAEAFF	TGTGCCAGCAGTGAATTGGAAGGGACAGCTGAAGCTTTCTTT
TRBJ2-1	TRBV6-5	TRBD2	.	CASSPWTSSGNEQFF	TGTGCCAGCAGTCCTTGGACTAGCAGTGGGAATGAGCAGTTCTTC
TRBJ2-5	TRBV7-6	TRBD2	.	CASSLVAGGWKETQYF	TGTGCCAGCAGCTTAGTTGCGGGGGGCTGGAAAGAGACCCAGTACTTC
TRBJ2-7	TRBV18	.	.	CASSPLGLIEQYF	TGTGCCAGCTCACCACTAGGACTTATAGAGCAGTACTTC
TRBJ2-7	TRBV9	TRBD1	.	CASSGGTGVFYEQYF	TGTGCCAGCAGCGGGGGGACAGGGGTGTTTTACGAGCAGTACTTC
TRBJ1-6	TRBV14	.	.	CASSQGQGTPLHF	TGTGCCAGCAGCCAAGGTCAGGGGACACCCCTCCACTTT
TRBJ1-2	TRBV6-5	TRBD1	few	CASSPPGGRYTF	TGTGCCAGCAGCCCCCCAGGGGGCCGCTACACCTTC
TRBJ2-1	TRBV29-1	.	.	CSVGREVGAGEQFF	TGCAGCGTTGGACGGGAGGTGGGGGCCGGTGAGCAGTTCTTC
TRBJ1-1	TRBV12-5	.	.	CASGFVSQNTEAFF	TGTGCTAGTGGTTTCGTCAGCCAGAACACTGAAGCTTTCTTT
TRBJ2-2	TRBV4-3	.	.	CASSQESWLASTGELFF	TGCGCCAGCAGCCAAGAATCCTGGCTAGCTAGCACCGGGGAGCTGTTTTTT
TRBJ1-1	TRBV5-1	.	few	CASRTMNTEAFF	TGCGCCAGCAGGACAATGAACACTGAAGCTTTCTTT
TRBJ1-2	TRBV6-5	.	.	CASSYGGYGYTF	TGTGCCAGCAGTTACGGGGGGTATGGCTACACCTTC
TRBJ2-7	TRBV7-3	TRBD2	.	CASSRGSTASYEQYF	TGTGCCAGCTCTCGCGGGAGCACCGCCTCCTACGAGCAGTACTTC
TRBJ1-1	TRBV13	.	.	CASSYGVLNTEAFF	TGTGCCAGCAGCTACGGGGTGTTGAACACTGAAGCTTTCTTT
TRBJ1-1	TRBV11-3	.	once	CASSLEGLGGAFF	TGTGCCAGCAGCTTAGAGGGGTTGGGCGGAGCTTTCTTT
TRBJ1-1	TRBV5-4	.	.	CASSSRAVNTEAFF	TGTGCCAGCAGCTCACGGGCTGTGAACACTGAAGCTTTCTTT
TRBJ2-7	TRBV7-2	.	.	CASSLGPAANYEQYF	TGTGCCAGCAGCTTAGGTCCAGCGGCGAATTACGAGCAGTACTTC
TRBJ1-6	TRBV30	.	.	CAWSVGTYNSPLHF	TGTGCCTGGAGTGTAGGGACCTATAATTCACCCCTCCACTTT
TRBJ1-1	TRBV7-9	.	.	CASSLAGGFSMNTEAFF	TGTGCCAGCAGCTTAGCGGGGGGGTTCTCTATGAACACTGAAGCTTTCTTT
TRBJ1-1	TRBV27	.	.	CASSLSGANTEAFF	TGTGCCAGCAGTTTATCGGGAGCGAACACTGAAGCTTTCTTT
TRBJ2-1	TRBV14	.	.	CASSQAGPYNEQFF	TGTGCCAGCAGCCAGGCGGGCCCCTACAATGAGCAGTTCTTC
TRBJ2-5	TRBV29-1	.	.	CSVTRGAETQYF	TGCAGCGTAACTAGGGGAGCAGAGACCCAGTACTTC
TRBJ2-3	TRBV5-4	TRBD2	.	CASSIRLAGGPDTQYF	TGTGCCAGCAGCATTAGACTAGCGGGAGGGCCAGATACGCAGTATTTT
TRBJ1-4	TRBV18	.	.	CASSPEPGHPLFF	TGTGCCAGCTCTCCGGAACCGGGACACCCGCTGTTTTTT
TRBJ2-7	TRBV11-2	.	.	CASSSRQGYEQYF	TGTGCCAGCAGCTCCCGTCAGGGATACGAGCAGTACTTC